These T cell receptor beta chains were read from a single sample in a study of T cell responses to AZD1222 COVID-19 vaccine. Libraries were prepared by immunoSEQ multiplex PCR; TCRdb keeps only in-frame clonotypes and omits some of them. Here the sample spans about 140,000 clones, 70% to 90% being singletons. The sample in question was peripheral blood, obtained 28 days after the second AZD1222 dose. Every receptor here comes from an adult who received the AZD1222 COVID-19 vaccine. The CDR3 runs from the conserved cysteine through the conserved F or W. The order of the fields is V gene, J gene, D gene, clone size, CDR3 protein, CDR3 DNA. D genes are given only for firm matches. Clone size is stated in some rows and not others, as once, few, many or a class when expanded.

>TRBV9|TRBJ1-2|-|-
CASSVQESGLGGYTF
TGTGCCAGCAGCGTACAGGAATCAGGGCTAGGGGGCTACACCTTC
>TRBV5-1|TRBJ2-7|-|-
CASSLGTAGEQYF
TGCGCCAGCAGCTTAGGGACTGCGGGTGAGCAGTACTTC
>TRBV5-5|TRBJ1-3|-|few
CASSFSRTENTIYF
TGTGCCAGCAGCTTTTCGAGGACAGAAAACACCATATATTTT
>TRBV10-3|TRBJ2-3|-|-
CAISESDTQYF
TGTGCCATCAGTGAGTCTGATACGCAGTATTTT
>TRBV3-1/TRBV3-2|TRBJ1-1|-|-
CASSQVGTRWENTEAFF
TGTGCCAGCAGCCAAGTGGGGACAAGATGGGAGAACACTGAAGCTTTCTTT
>TRBV18|TRBJ1-1|-|-
CASSPTGNTEAFF
TGTGCCAGCTCACCAACAGGGAACACTGAAGCTTTCTTT
>TRBV18|TRBJ2-3|TRBD1|-
CASSTTGTGVIDTQYF
TGTGCCAGCTCAACAACCGGGACAGGGGTAATAGATACGCAGTATTTT
>TRBV7-8|TRBJ2-7|-|-
CASRRDSRNEQYF
TGTGCCAGCAGGAGGGATTCACGAAACGAGCAGTACTTC
>TRBV28|TRBJ1-6|-|-
CASSAPRGPLHF
TGTGCCAGCAGTGCGCCGCGAGGACCCCTCCACTTT
>TRBV28|TRBJ1-5|TRBD1|-
CASSPPKGAGNQPQHF
TGTGCCAGCAGTCCGCCCAAGGGGGCTGGCAATCAGCCCCAGCATTTT
>TRBV5-6|TRBJ1-2|-|once
CASSLFGADYGYTF
TGTGCCAGCAGCTTATTCGGGGCTGACTATGGCTACACCTTC
>TRBV5-1|TRBJ2-2|-|-
CASSLSPDANTGELFF
TGCGCCAGCAGCTTGAGCCCAGACGCGAACACCGGGGAGCTGTTTTTT
>TRBV4-1|TRBJ1-2|-|-
CASSQGAVDYGYTF
TGCGCCAGCAGCCAAGGGGCGGTGGACTATGGCTACACCTTC
>TRBV27|TRBJ2-2|TRBD1|-
CASSSARTGGYTGELFF
TGTGCCAGCAGTTCCGCAAGGACAGGGGGTTACACCGGGGAGCTGTTTTTT
>TRBV3-1/TRBV3-2|TRBJ1-2|-|-
CASSQETLSGYTF
TGTGCCAGCAGCCAAGAAACATTATCCGGCTACACCTTC